This TCR beta chain was captured in a study of yellow fever vaccine responses in identical twins. TCRdb re-analysed the RT-PCR reads in MiXCR, keeping a single row per CDR3 protein. The sample shows about 21,000 distinct CDR3 sequences, around 77% of them seen only once. Note on this clonotype: Its specificity is unknown.

The study, taken as a whole, reports: Reportedly, twins showed a vaccine T cell response that looked partly convergent and partly personalized.

V gave up 3 bases and J gave up 1 base; unmatched junction bases: 4. This CDR3 spans 15 amino acids. Germline V gene lookup returns CDR1 KGHSH and CDR2 LQKENI. The sample here was T cells from blood (PBMCs), unsorted or a sorted subset (not recorded which), taken before or after yellow fever vaccination (not recorded which). This chain links TRBV18 with TRBJ1-1; 8 bases match TRBD1. This receptor was taken from a woman under 30 who received the yellow fever vaccine. Here the CDR3 DNA reads TGTGCCAGCTCACCCGGACAGGGATCGAACACTGAAGCTTTCTTT. Residues: CASSPGQGSNTEAFF.